The clone carrying this T cell receptor beta chain was picked up one time. Its antigen is not identified. Trimming at V came to 5 bases and at J to 3 bases, leaving 8 bases not matched to a gene. The CDR3 totals 14 residues. Per germline, CDR1 SQVTM and CDR2 ANQGSEA. Sequenced by immunoSEQ multiplex PCR; TCRdb stores in-frame clones only, minus some. The table shows 600,000 to 750,000 clones, with roughly 72% occurring only once. This entry comes from a study of shared clonotypes between healthy human individuals. The study, taken as a whole, reports: Estimated richness was generally greater in naive than memory subsets.

CD4+ cells yielded CD45RA+ naive and CD45RA-negative memory subsets. The source of this sequence is a woman aged 25-40 years in good health. V is TRBV29-1 and J is TRBJ2-7; 9 bases line up with TRBD1. The sequencing sample was made of memory CD4+ T cells sorted from blood. The subset denotes: CD45RA-negative fraction. The CDR3 coding sequence is TGCAGCGTTCTTTGGACAGGGGAGGTCTACGAGCAGTACTTC. This codes for CSVLWTGEVYEQYF.